This T cell receptor (beta chain) was recorded in a study of CD8 T cells in ankylosing spondylitis. Study results and limitations: Typical of ankylosing spondylitis blood, it appeared, was a TCR beta motif of fewer than 10 highly homologous variants. Disease-linked clones bore a CD8+ phenotype and were relatively rare in peripheral blood. Matched ankylosing spondylitis synovial fluid reportedly contained a significantly enriched population of disease-linked clones. Earlier literature documents some of the motif variants in reactive arthritis synovial fluid and blood.

As the method for making TCR beta libraries, quantitative 5'-RACE with molecular barcodes was used. Via MiXCR, TCRdb re-called the 5' RACE reads, giving one row per CDR3 protein. The sample yields a few hundred thousand distinct CDR3 sequences, about 13% seen once. Concerning this clonotype itself: Its antigen remains unidentified.

The source material was blood, either unsorted or a sorted T cell fraction (not recorded which). This sequence was found in a male donor with ankylosing spondylitis.

The CDR3 nucleotides read TGCAGTGCTAGAGATATGGGGGGCTGGGGCAAAAACATTCAGTACTTC. Protein: CSARDMGGWGKNIQYF. V usage is TRBV20-1 and J usage is TRBJ2-4, with D tentatively TRBD1 or TRBD2 (6 bases each). This CDR3 region has 16 residues. CDR1 and CDR2 (germline): DFQATT, SNEGSKA (reference sequence). The ends were cut back, 0 bases at V and 3 bases at J, with 15 bases in the middle.